This entry concerns a single T cell receptor beta chain. What it binds is unknown. The data are from a study of a mutant IDH1 vaccine in newly diagnosed glioma. Turning to the study itself: It was radiotherapy, temozolomide, or both that patients received previously, with most receiving both.

Time point described: week 23, last vaccination. Each dose delivered 300 ug of mutant IDH1 20-mer peptide subcutaneously with imiquimod. Donors' newly diagnosed IDH1-mutant WHO grade 3 or 4 astrocytomas lacked nuclear ATRX. Produced via immunoSEQ multiplex PCR; TCRdb's table is partial and in-frame only. The table records tens of thousands of clones, approximately 82% of them present only once. This clonotype was sampled from a man aged 25-45 years with glioma. Material: PBMCs, obtained from a glioma patient whose treatment included an IDH1 peptide vaccine.

CDR3 DNA sequence: TGTGCCAGCAGCTTGGGACAGACGTATGGCTACACCTTC. It codes for CASSLGQTYGYTF. The rearrangement joins TRBV5-4 to TRBJ1-2, with a possible D match to TRBD1 (5 bases). CDR3 length: 13 residues. The germline gives CDR1 SGHNT, CDR2 YYREEE (reference sequence). V was pared by 0 bases and J by 5 bases, with 8 bases between.